These 10 T cell receptor beta chains originate from one sample sequenced in a study of blood T cell repertoires in COVID-19. Sequencing was performed with immunoSEQ multiplex PCR; in TCRdb, only in-frame clones are kept and a portion is missing. The sample has 200,000 to 250,000 clones; 86% are singletons. The sequenced sample consisted of peripheral blood. All receptors derive from a man under 40 who had recovered from COVID-19.

This clone was found once. The chain uses TRBV6-5 and TRBJ2-7; perhaps TRBD2 as D (7 bases). Germline V lookup: CDR1 MNHEY, CDR2 SVGAGI. The V end lost 0 bases, the J end lost 6 bases, and 15 bases lay between the germline ends. CDR3 length: 15 residues. CDR3 sequence: CASSYSGGGAFEQYF. The CDR3 nucleotides are TGTGCCAGCAGTTACTCAGGTGGGGGGGCTTTCGAGCAGTACTTC.

This clone was seen only a few times. The chain combines TRBV3-1 (or the pseudogene TRBV3-2) with TRBJ1-1; D remains unclear. In germline, CDR1 is LGHDT, CDR2 YNNKEL (reference sequence). The CDR3 runs 12 residues. Trimming shortened V by 4 bases and J by 8 bases, and 11 bases separated the two germline ends. The chain's CDR3 is CASSRGVLEAFF. CDR3 coding DNA: TGTGCCAGCAGCCGTGGAGTTCTCGAAGCTTTCTTT.

The V call is TRBV6-5, the J call TRBJ1-2; 7 bases match TRBD1. V gave up 6 bases and J gave up 14 bases; unmatched junction bases: 15. The CDR3 covers 13 residues. Germline CDR1 MNHEY, CDR2 SVGAGI. CDR3 DNA sequence: TGTGCCAGCAGCTGGGACAGAACGACGGTAGCAACCTTC. Its translation: CASSWDRTTVATF.

The chain links TRBV27 to TRBJ1-3; TRBD1 might be the D (5 bases). Germline V gene sequence: CDR1 MNHEY, CDR2 SMNVEV (reference sequence). V was trimmed by 10 bases and J by 0 bases, leaving 10 bases between them. The CDR3 loop spans 13 amino acids. The CDR3 region has the DNA TGTGCCACCTGGACATCCTCTGGAAACACCATATATTTT. The encoded protein is CATWTSSGNTIYF.

This clone has a single count. The rearrangement joins TRBV14 to TRBJ1-1; TRBD1 matches 7 bases. J was trimmed by 5 bases and V by 5 bases; bases with no gene match: 5. Germline assignment: CDR1 SGHDN and CDR2 FVKESK. This CDR3 spans 13 amino acids. The CDR3 sequence is CASSYTGETEAFF. CDR3 nucleotides: TGTGCCAGCAGCTACACAGGGGAAACTGAAGCTTTCTTT.

The chain recombines TRBV19 with TRBJ1-3; unclear D gene. The CDR3 is made up of 14 amino acids. V lost 5 bases to trimming and J lost 0 bases, with 8 bases between them. Germline lookup yields CDR1 LNHDA and CDR2 SQIVND (reference sequence). CDR3 sequence: CASSWQVSGNTIYF. CDR3 nucleotide sequence: TGTGCCAGTAGTTGGCAGGTCTCTGGAAACACCATATATTTT.

Only a few counts were recorded for this clone. The chain combines TRBV19 with TRBJ1-5, with D possibly being TRBD1 (6 bases). There are 13 residues in the CDR3. Deletions cut 8 bases from V and 0 bases from J, with 8 bases between. Germline V lookup: CDR1 LNHDA, CDR2 SQIVND (reference sequence). The CDR3 nucleotides are TGTGCCAGTCGGGGGGCTAGCAATCAGCCCCAGCATTTT. Its protein product is CASRGASNQPQHF.

This chain connects TRBV5-1 to TRBJ2-1; a weak D match, TRBD1 (6 bases). The germline V gene encodes CDR1 SGHRS and CDR2 YFSETQ. V gave up 3 bases and J gave up 6 bases, with 13 bases separating them. The length of the CDR3 is 14 residues. This chain's CDR3 is CASSYQGSGNEQFF. DNA of the CDR3: TGCGCCAGCAGCTACCAGGGGTCAGGCAATGAGCAGTTCTTC.

The chain joins TRBV4-3 to TRBJ2-2, with D possibly TRBD1 on 5 matching bases. The CDR3 is made up of 16 amino acids. The germline V gene has CDR1 LGHNA and CDR2 YSLEER. Deletions cut 0 bases from V and 1 base from J, with 9 bases between. The CDR3 protein is CASSQESGWNTGELFF. The CDR3 coding sequence is TGCGCCAGCAGCCAAGAGTCAGGGTGGAACACCGGGGAGCTGTTTTTT.

This clone was counted a single time. The rearrangement uses TRBV7-6 and TRBJ2-5; tentative D call: TRBD2 (6 bases). V lost 3 bases and J lost 1, with 12 bases in between. This CDR3 has 15 residues. Germline V lookup: CDR1 SGHVS, CDR2 FNYEAQ. This CDR3 is CASSLDYLPQETQYF. CDR3 DNA sequence: TGTGCCAGCAGCTTGGACTATCTTCCCCAAGAGACCCAGTACTTC.